This TCR beta chain originates from a study of blood T cell repertoires in COVID-19. Germline V lookup: CDR1 SGDLS, CDR2 YYNGEE. This CDR3 comprises 10 residues. As processed by the authors: From reference gene primer amplification, estimates of nucleated cell counts were derived. Profiling relied on immunoSEQ multiplex PCR, and the TCRdb table lists in-frame clones only, not all of them. That table gives V, J and clone size, and the DNA gave D and trimming. The repertoire holds 240,000 or so clones, just under 85% seen once, with 1.5% to 2% in the top ten. Sequenced sample: peripheral blood. The sequence was obtained from a woman at least 80 years old with acute or convalescent COVID-19. This chain joins TRBV9 and TRBJ1-2; no clear D. Here the CDR3 reads CGARGEGYTF. In DNA, the CDR3 is TGTGGCGCGCGCGGGGAAGGCTACACCTTC.